This T cell receptor beta chain was observed in a study of T cell responses to AZD1222 COVID-19 vaccine. Clones were read by immunoSEQ multiplex PCR, and TCRdb kept only the in-frame ones, dropping some. There are 150,000 to 200,000 clones in the sample; almost 90% occur only once, and approximately 0.49% lies in the top ten. The CDR3 covers 14 residues. With 7 bases removed from V and 7 bases from J, the gap between germline ends came to 17 bases. Germline V CDR1 and CDR2: MNHEY, SVGAGI. This chain connects TRBV6-5 to TRBJ1-5; D unresolved. This specimen consisted of peripheral blood, obtained on day 0 of AZD1222 vaccination. This TCR was recovered from an adult in good health. The CDR3 DNA reads TGTGCCAGCACCTGGGTAAGGGTCTACCAGCCCCAGCATTTT. Residues: CASTWVRVYQPQHF.